Listed here are 11 T cell receptor beta chains from one sample, sequenced in a study of cytomegalovirus exposure and HLA in healthy donors. PCR amplification relied on 60 Vbeta primers (plus 13 Jbeta primers). Sequencing was performed with immunoSEQ multiplex PCR; in TCRdb, only in-frame clones are kept and a portion is missing. The profile shows some 100,000 clones, around 82% of them singletons. The material sequenced was PBMCs. The receptors were sampled from a woman aged 50 to 60 in good health and CMV-seropositive.

The rearrangement links TRBV7-8 to TRBJ1-1; TRBD1 is a possible D gene (6 bases). The CDR3 contains 14 residues. Per germline, CDR1 SGHVS and CDR2 FQNEAQ. V was pared by 5 bases and J by 4 bases, with 14 bases between. CDR3 nucleotide sequence: TGTGCCAGCAGCACTAGGGGGTTGGGCACTGAAGCTTTCTTT. This translates into CASSTRGLGTEAFF.

The genes are TRBV30 and TRBJ2-1; 7 nucleotides line up with TRBD1. The V gene end was trimmed by 2 bases and the J gene end by 12 bases; junction bases not matched to a gene: 10. This CDR3 spans 13 amino acids. The germline gives CDR1 GTSNPN, CDR2 SVGIG (reference sequence). As DNA, the CDR3 is TGTGCCTGGAGTCAGGGGACAGCCTGGGGGCAGTTCTTC. It translates to CAWSQGTAWGQFF.

The V and J genes are TRBV6-6 and TRBJ1-1; 7 bases line up with TRBD1. This CDR3 contains 14 residues. Germline CDR1 and CDR2: MNHNY and SVGAGI (reference sequence). The trim removed 7 bases at V and 8 bases at J, leaving 13 bases unmatched. As DNA, the CDR3 is TGTGCCAGCACCCTCGACAGGGTTGGGGTCGAAGCTTTCTTT. Amino acids: CASTLDRVGVEAFF.

The chain joins TRBV27 to TRBJ2-1; D may be TRBD2 (5 bases). The V end was cut by 2 bases, the J end by 12 bases, with 14 bases between. From germline, CDR1 is MNHEY and CDR2 SMNVEV (reference sequence). The CDR3 is 13 amino acids. Here the CDR3 reads CASSLRTEDAQFF. CDR3 DNA: TGTGCCAGCAGTTTACGGACTGAGGACGCGCAGTTCTTC.

The chain recombines TRBV19 with TRBJ1-2, with TRBD1 matching 8 bases. The V gene's germline CDR1 is LNHDA and CDR2 SQIVND (reference sequence). CDR3 length: 15 amino acids. V was pared by 6 bases and J by 4 bases, with 10 bases of the junction left unmatched. The CDR3 DNA sequence: TGTGCCAGTAGGCTCGGGACAGGACTCTTCTATGGCTACACCTTC. Amino acid sequence: CASRLGTGLFYGYTF.

V and J are TRBV19 and TRBJ1-2; TRBD1 aligns across 11 bases. J gave up 4 bases and V 3 bases, and 4 bases lay outside the gene matches. CDR1 is LNHDA and CDR2 is SQIVND in the germline V gene (reference sequence). CDR3 length equals 15 residues. The CDR3 here is CASSIRTGGSYGYTF. The CDR3 region has the DNA TGTGCCAGTAGTATCCGGACAGGGGGCAGCTATGGCTACACCTTC. The full variable domain, in which reference TRBV19 and TRBJ1-2 provide the parts outside the CDR3, is DGGITQSPKYLFRKEGQNVTLSCEQNLNHDAMYWYRQDPGQGLRLIYYSQIVNDFQKGDIAEGYSVSREKKESFPLTVTSAQKNPTAFYLCASSIRTGGSYGYTFGSGTRLTVV.

The chain employs TRBV7-9 and TRBJ2-1; 8 nucleotides match TRBD2. The trim removed 2 bases at V and 15 bases at J, leaving 9 bases unmatched. Germline CDR1 is SEHNR and CDR2 is FQNEAQ (reference sequence). CDR3 length: 13 amino acids. CDR3 bases: TGTGCCAGCAGCTTATCAACCGGGACTAGACGGTTCTTC. Residues: CASSLSTGTRRFF.

Note on this clone: Mismatch with germline at one junction end may stem from a read error. This chain joins TRBV7-9 and TRBJ1-3; D is possibly TRBD1 (6 bases). The CDR3 length is 16 residues. Germline loops: CDR1 SEHNR, CDR2 FQNEAQ (reference sequence). The CDR3 protein is CSSSLVQDSSGNTIYF. CDR3 in DNA: TGTTCCAGCAGCTTAGTTCAGGACAGCTCTGGAAACACCATATATTTT.

The gene calls are TRBV5-4 and TRBJ2-5; tentatively, D is TRBD2 (6 bases). Germline assignment: CDR1 SGHNT and CDR2 YYREEE (reference sequence). This CDR3 region has 13 residues. V was trimmed by 7 bases and J by 5 bases, leaving 15 bases between them. This CDR3 reads CASAGRPGETQYF. CDR3 sequence (DNA): TGTGCCAGCGCGGGACGGCCCGGGGAGACCCAGTACTTC.

This chain links TRBV2 with TRBJ2-6; weak D call: TRBD1 (5 bases). From germline, CDR1 is SNHLY and CDR2 FYNNEI. This CDR3 has 16 amino acids. Trimming left V 7 bases short and J 0 bases short, with 13 bases between. The CDR3 sequence: CASMTEPFSGANVLTF. The CDR3 DNA follows: TGTGCCAGCATGACAGAACCTTTCTCTGGGGCCAACGTCCTGACTTTC.

This clone has only a few counts. This chain links TRBV29-1 with TRBJ2-1, with D unresolved. There are 12 residues in the CDR3. Germline values: CDR1 SQVTM, CDR2 ANQGSEA. Trimming left V 0 bases short and J 8 bases short, with 8 bases between. The CDR3 nucleotides are TGCAGCGTTGAAGATGTTGGAGATGAGCAGTTCTTC. Translated, it gives CSVEDVGDEQFF.